The entry that follows covers one T cell receptor (beta chain) sequence. This clonotype has ten or more counts. Its antigen specificity is not known. Base qualities were left out, and no much larger clone turns up one base away. The entry originates in a study of regulatory T cells in long-lasting Graves disease (dated by TCRdb to about 2021). Regarding the complete study: Persistent Graves' disease meant more than 5 years of antithyroid drug treatment with TSH receptor autoantibodies that stayed positive. The study took place in China and was registered as a clinical trial. In the clinical cohort, patients with persistent Graves' disease had used antithyroid drugs for an average of about 9.4 years. TCR sequencing covered about 13 persistent and around 20 newly diagnosed Graves' disease patients, some 35 samples in total. Patients with persistent Graves' disease were compared with patients with newly diagnosed Graves' disease using TCR sequencing and RNA sequencing of peripheral blood.

The sample's time point label, in plain terms: persistent/refractory GD, antithyroid drugs over 5 years with positive TRAb. RNA was extracted from PBMCs in TRIzol for both TCR sequencing and RNA sequencing. The diagnosis of Graves' disease was made according to American Thyroid Association guidelines. Patients were recruited from an endocrinology department in Xi'an, China. Each patient gave approximately 8.8 milliliters of peripheral blood, collected in an EDTA anticoagulant tube. PBMCs were isolated by Ficoll Paque Plus density gradient separation without further T cell sorting. An Agilent 2100 Bioanalyzer and agarose gel were used to check RNA quality, and a NanoDrop 2000 was used to measure RNA concentration. A distance of 18 bases separates the germline ends of V and J, which lose 7 bases and 3 bases respectively. The CDR3, from cysteine to phenylalanine, totals 15 residues. The retained sequence is limited to the CDR3, 45 bases, with the frame set at the first base. The germline V gene yields MDHEN for CDR1 and SYDVKM for CDR2.

General conclusions and limits of the study: Because the primary lesion, thyroid tissue, could not be accessed, the study looked at peripheral blood alone. TRBV28, TRBJ1-2 and TRBJ2-5 were preferentially used in persistent disease, while TRBV20-1 and TRBJ2-1 were favored in newly diagnosed disease. The authors noted that the small sample size was a limitation that may lower accuracy. Persistent Graves' disease patients showed lower TCR Shannon entropy and fewer highly expanded clones than newly diagnosed patients, suggesting clonal expansion. Only the TCR beta chain was sequenced and analyzed. Persistent patients shared more public clonotypes among themselves (around 2,800) than newly diagnosed patients did (about 970).

The library was generated by multiplex PCR. The sample was run on an Illumina HiSeq 4000. TCR beta libraries were built with iRepertoire HTBI primers and Arm-PCR amplification of CDR3 regions. Before sequencing, the PCR products went through gel purification. For the original study's pipeline: Across samples, 55 to 80 TRBV and 14 TRBJ segments were identified and used for gene usage analysis of CDR3 amino acid clonotypes. COPE and FqMerger were used to merge filtered high-quality paired reads into contigs. BLAST was used to align contigs to IMGT TRBV, TRBD and TRBJ reference genes, and CDR3 was defined according to IMGT. Highly expanded clones were defined as clonotypes with a frequency above 0.1%. Shannon entropy served as the measure of repertoire diversity, while the Gini coefficient captured V-J evenness. Clonotypes shared by more than one individual were considered public. Using fastp trimming at Q25 and MiXCR clonotype assembly, TCRdb reanalyzed the public sequencing data and kept in-frame beta chains. Rows are combined by CDR3 protein, so each entry shows the most common genes and DNA. The V and J calls reflect TCRdb's pipeline rather than the authors' work. The sample table contains about 290,000 distinct CDR3 sequences; only one count was recorded for 20% to 25% of them. The ten largest clones take up around three fifths of the sample.

This receptor was taken from a female donor with Graves disease. The sample here was peripheral blood mononuclear cells (PBMCs), taken when the disease was refractory, from a patient treated with antithyroid drugs. This receptor chain uses TRBV28 and TRBJ2-5; the D gene is not confidently resolved. The sequenced DNA: TGTGCCAGCACTAGGCTCAGGTCGCTCAAAGAGACCCAGTACTTC. Translated, this gives CASTRLRSLKETQYF.